This TCR beta chain emerged from a study of post-analysis software for immune sequencing data. V was cut by 4 bases and J by 4 bases, with 19 bases left in between. Germline CDR1 is SQVTM and CDR2 is ANQGSEA. This CDR3 is 15 amino acids long. Whole-study results and caveats: Five or six TRBV segments were significantly more frequent in patients than in controls. TRBV5-6, TRBV5-1 and TRBV20-1 were among these segments.

Researchers reported that TCR beta cDNA libraries carried unique molecular identifiers. When about 0.95 to 10 million T cells were used, they gave some 540,000 cDNA molecules. TCRdb called the PCR reads again in MiXCR, with one record for every CDR3 protein. The sample shows approximately 770,000 distinct CDR3 sequences, about 45% of them seen only once. Of note for this clonotype: No antigen is known for it.

The gene calls are TRBV29-1 and TRBJ1-1; D not resolved. This TCR was recovered from a girl aged 10-17 years with multiple sclerosis. What was sequenced was blood. The CDR3 loop reads CSVVTRGPASTEAFF. CDR3 sequence (DNA): TGCAGCGTTGTAACTCGTGGACCCGCAAGCACTGAAGCTTTCTTT.